This T cell receptor (beta chain) was identified during a study of CD8 T cells in Susac syndrome. Findings of the study overall: It was acknowledged in the study that its TCR sequencing and HLA analysis involved a relatively small number of individuals.

This clonotype is a singleton in its sample. Its specificity is unknown. The CDR3 contains 14 residues. V was pared by 5 bases and J by 3 bases, with 4 bases of the junction left unmatched. CDR1 is LGHNA, CDR2 YSLEER, per germline. Random hexamers were used to reverse transcribe about 0.5 to 1 ug of RNA. TCRdb called the immunoSEQ multiplex PCR reads again in MiXCR, with one record for every CDR3 protein. The sample includes some 180,000 distinct CDR3 sequences, roughly 95% of them seen just once. The TCR was taken from a human donor in good health. Sequences were obtained from CD4+ T cells from PBMCs. The V call is TRBV4-3, the J call TRBJ2-3; 8 bases agree with TRBD1. The CDR3 sequence: CASSYGTGTDTQYF. CDR3 DNA: TGCGCCAGCAGCTACGGGACAGGTACAGATACGCAGTATTTT.